The sequence of this T cell receptor beta chain was determined in a study of blood T cell repertoires in COVID-19. In the original processing: Amplification of reference gene primers provided the estimated nucleated cell counts. Clones were read by immunoSEQ multiplex PCR, and TCRdb kept only the in-frame ones, dropping some. V and J calls plus clone size are reproduced from that table; the DNA served to infer D and trimming. The sample yields approximately 310,000 clones, 75% to 90% seen once. The TCR was taken from a man aged 60 to 75 who had recovered from COVID-19. Sample: PBMCs or T cells enriched from blood (not recorded which).

In DNA form, the CDR3 reads TGCGCCAGCAGCTTGAACAGTTTAATCACCGGGGAGCTGTTTTTT. It is translated as CASSLNSLITGELFF. The gene calls are TRBV5-1 and TRBJ2-2, with unresolved D. The CDR3 has 15 residues. The germline gives CDR1 SGHRS, CDR2 YFSETQ. The germline V and J ends were trimmed by 1 base and 4 bases, with 11 bases remaining between them.